Following are 8 T cell receptor beta chains from one sample sequenced in a study of vaccination effects on CD4 cells after COVID-19 (dated by TCRdb to the early 2020s). After about 10 days of culture, CD4+ T cells were isolated with the EasySep CD4+ T cell isolation kit. Their antigens remain unidentified. Libraries were made using the immunoSEQ multiplex PCR assay. Sourced from immuneACCESS, this table was stored by TCRdb with only in-frame sequences that have V and J called. A share of the clones is absent; for the studies checked, an unresolved V gene accounts for under half, and the remainder has no known explanation. For this sample there are approximately 30,000 clones; around three fifths appear just once. The biggest ten clones account for under 10% of the sample. Sequences were derived from CD4+ T cells from PBMCs cultured without peptide, sampled before COVID-19 vaccination. These receptors all come from a human donor who received a COVID-19 vaccine.

This clone was detected only once. V is TRBV12-3 or TRBV12-4 and J is TRBJ1-3, with D possibly TRBD1 on 5 matching bases. The CDR3 covers 12 residues. V was trimmed by 8 bases and J by 5 bases, leaving 10 bases between them. CDR3 DNA sequence: TGTGCCAGCGGGGGTTTGAGAAACACCATATATTTT. It encodes CASGGLRNTIYF.

The rearrangement joins TRBV6-5 to TRBJ2-5; 7 positions match TRBD2. The CDR3 has 14 amino acids. The V gene end was trimmed by 0 bases and the J gene end by 5 bases; junction bases not matched to a gene: 3. In germline, CDR1 is MNHEY, CDR2 SVGAGI. The CDR3 sequence: CASSYSEGGETQYF. Here the CDR3 DNA reads TGTGCCAGCAGTTACTCGGAGGGAGGGGAGACCCAGTACTTC.

This clone turned up a few times. The chain employs TRBV5-1 and TRBJ1-1, with D hard to call. Germline CDR1 SGHRS, CDR2 YFSETQ. The germline V and J ends were trimmed by 2 bases and 5 bases, with 13 bases remaining between them. The CDR3 spans 14 residues. The CDR3 sequence is CASSFLGERTEAFF. Written as DNA, the CDR3 is TGCGCCAGCAGCTTTTTAGGAGAACGAACTGAAGCTTTCTTT.

The J gene is TRBJ1-2, the V gene TRBV19; 12 bases agree with TRBD1. V dropped 5 bases and J dropped 4; count of bases not matched to a gene: 8. In germline, CDR1 is LNHDA, CDR2 SQIVND (reference sequence). There are 16 residues in the CDR3. CDR3 region: CASSRDRGPGGYGYTF. In nucleotides, the CDR3 is TGTGCCAGTAGTCGGGACAGGGGGCCCGGAGGCTATGGCTACACCTTC.

The J gene is TRBJ2-7, the V gene TRBV13; D is unresolved. This CDR3 is built from 12 residues. The germline CDR1 and CDR2 sequences are PRHDT and FYEKMQ (reference sequence). Deletions cut 5 bases from V and 2 bases from J, with 7 bases between. CDR3 nucleotides: TGTGCCAGCAGCCGACGAACCTACGAGCAGTACTTC. The encoded protein is CASSRRTYEQYF. Drawing the rest from reference TRBV13 and TRBJ2-7, the complete variable domain is AAGVIQSPRHLIKEKRETATLKCYPIPRHDTVYWYQQGPGQDPQFLISFYEKMQSDKGSIPDRFSAQQFSDYHSELNMSSLELGDSALYFCASSRRTYEQYFGPGTRLTVT.

In this sample, this clone turned up a few times. The V and J genes are TRBV2 and TRBJ1-3; 8 nucleotides line up with TRBD1. There are 12 residues in the CDR3. J was trimmed by 3 bases and V by 8 bases; bases with no gene match: 0. CDR1 and CDR2 (germline): SNHLY, FYNNEI. The CDR3 is CASGQGGNTIYF. CDR3 DNA sequence: TGTGCCAGCGGACAGGGTGGAAACACCATATATTTT.

CDR3: CASSPTSGSTDTQYF. The CDR3 DNA reads as TGTGCCAGCAGCCCTACTAGCGGGAGCACAGATACGCAGTATTTT. This chain uses TRBV3-1 (or the pseudogene TRBV3-2) with TRBJ2-3; 9 nucleotides align to TRBD2. CDR1 and CDR2 from the germline V gene are LGHDT and YNNKEL (reference sequence). There are 15 residues in the CDR3. J was trimmed by 0 bases and V by 4 bases; bases with no gene match: 2.

The CDR3 nucleotides are TGTGCCAGCAGCTTATCTGGTCTTGAACAGTACTTC. It codes for CASSLSGLEQYF. The chain employs TRBV7-8 and TRBJ2-7; D is uncertain. V lost 2 bases to trimming and J lost 10 bases, with 12 bases between them. Germline CDR1 is SGHVS and CDR2 is FQNEAQ. The CDR3 extends over 12 amino acids. The entire variable domain, with the rest obtained from reference TRBV7-8 and TRBJ2-7, is as follows: GAGVSQSPRYKVAKRGQDVALRCDPISGHVSLFWYQQALGQGPEFLTYFQNEAQLDKSGLPSDRFFAERPEGSVSTLKIQRTQQEDSAVYLCASSLSGLEQYFGPGTRLTVT.